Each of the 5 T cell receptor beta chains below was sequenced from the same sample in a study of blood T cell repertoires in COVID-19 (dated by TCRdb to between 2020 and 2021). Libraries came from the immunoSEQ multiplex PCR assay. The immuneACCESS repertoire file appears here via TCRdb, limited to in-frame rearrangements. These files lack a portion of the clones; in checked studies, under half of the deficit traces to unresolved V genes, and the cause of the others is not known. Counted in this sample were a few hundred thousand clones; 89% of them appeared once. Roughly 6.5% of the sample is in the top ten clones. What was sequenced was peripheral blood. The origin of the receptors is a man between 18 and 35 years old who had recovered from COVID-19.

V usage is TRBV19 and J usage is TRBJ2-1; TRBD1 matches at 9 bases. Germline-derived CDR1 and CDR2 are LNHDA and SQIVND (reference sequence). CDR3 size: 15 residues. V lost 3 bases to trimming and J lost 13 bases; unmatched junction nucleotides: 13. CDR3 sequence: CASSIIAGQGAGQFF. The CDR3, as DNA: TGTGCCAGTAGTATTATTGCGGGACAGGGCGCAGGACAGTTCTTC. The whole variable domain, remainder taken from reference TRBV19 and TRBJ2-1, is DGGITQSPKYLFRKEGQNVTLSCEQNLNHDAMYWYRQDPGQGLRLIYYSQIVNDFQKGDIAEGYSVSREKKESFPLTVTSAQKNPTAFYLCASSIIAGQGAGQFFGPGTRLTVL.

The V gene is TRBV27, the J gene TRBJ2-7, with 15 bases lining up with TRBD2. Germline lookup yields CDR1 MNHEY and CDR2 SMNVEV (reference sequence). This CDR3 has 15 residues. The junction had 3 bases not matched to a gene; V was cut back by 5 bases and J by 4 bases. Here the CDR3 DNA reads TGTGCCAGCAGTCCCGGGACTAGCGGGAGGTACGAGCAGTACTTC. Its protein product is CASSPGTSGRYEQYF.

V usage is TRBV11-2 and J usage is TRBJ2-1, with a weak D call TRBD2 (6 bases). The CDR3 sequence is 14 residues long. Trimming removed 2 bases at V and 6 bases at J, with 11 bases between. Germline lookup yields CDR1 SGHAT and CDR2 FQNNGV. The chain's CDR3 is CASSLNLASNEQFF. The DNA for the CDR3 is TGTGCCAGCAGCTTAAATCTAGCGAGCAATGAGCAGTTCTTC.

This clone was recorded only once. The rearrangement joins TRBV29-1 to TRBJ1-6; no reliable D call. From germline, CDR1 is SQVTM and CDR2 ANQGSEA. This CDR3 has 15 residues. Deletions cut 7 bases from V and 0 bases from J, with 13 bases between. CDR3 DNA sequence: TGCAGCGCCCGGACGGGAGGCTCCTATAATTCACCCCTCCACTTT. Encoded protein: CSARTGGSYNSPLHF.

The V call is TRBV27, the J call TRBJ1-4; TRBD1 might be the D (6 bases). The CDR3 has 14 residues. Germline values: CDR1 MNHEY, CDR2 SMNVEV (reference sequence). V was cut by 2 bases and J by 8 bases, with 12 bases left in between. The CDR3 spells CASSLGHGQEKLFF. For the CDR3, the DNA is TGTGCCAGCAGTTTAGGACATGGACAGGAAAAACTGTTTTTT.